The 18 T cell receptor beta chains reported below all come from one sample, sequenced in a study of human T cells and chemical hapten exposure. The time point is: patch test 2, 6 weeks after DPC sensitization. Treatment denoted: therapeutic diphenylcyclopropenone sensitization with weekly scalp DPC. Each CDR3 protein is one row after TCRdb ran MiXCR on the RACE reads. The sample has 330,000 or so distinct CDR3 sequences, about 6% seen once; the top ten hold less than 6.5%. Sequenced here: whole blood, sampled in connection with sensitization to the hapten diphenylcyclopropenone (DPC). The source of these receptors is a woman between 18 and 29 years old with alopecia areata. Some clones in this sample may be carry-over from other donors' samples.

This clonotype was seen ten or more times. CDR3 sequence: CASLRDTEAFF. The CDR3 DNA follows: TGTGCCAGCCTGAGGGACACTGAAGCTTTCTTT. The rearrangement links TRBV6-5 to TRBJ1-1; unclear D gene. The ends were cut back, 8 bases at V and 3 bases at J, with 7 bases in the middle. The CDR3 covers 11 residues. CDR1 and CDR2 (germline): MNHEY, SVGAGI.

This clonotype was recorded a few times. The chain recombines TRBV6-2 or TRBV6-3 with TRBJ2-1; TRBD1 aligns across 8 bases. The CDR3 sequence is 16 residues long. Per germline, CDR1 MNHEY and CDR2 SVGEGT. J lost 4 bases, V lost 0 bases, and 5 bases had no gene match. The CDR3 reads CASSYSRTGRYNEQFF. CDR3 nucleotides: TGTGCCAGCAGTTACTCCAGGACAGGGAGATACAATGAGCAGTTCTTC.

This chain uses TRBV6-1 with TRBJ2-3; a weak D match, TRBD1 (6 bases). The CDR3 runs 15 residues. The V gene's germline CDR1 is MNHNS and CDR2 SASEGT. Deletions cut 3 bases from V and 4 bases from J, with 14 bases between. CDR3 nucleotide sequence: TGTGCCAGCAGTGACTCCAGGGGTGGGGCAGATACGCAGTATTTT. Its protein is CASSDSRGGADTQYF.

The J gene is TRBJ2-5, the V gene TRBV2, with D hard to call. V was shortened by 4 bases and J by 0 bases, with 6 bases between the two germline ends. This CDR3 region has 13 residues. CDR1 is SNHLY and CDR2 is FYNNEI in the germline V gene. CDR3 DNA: TGTGCCAGCAGTGTGGAAAACCAAGAGACCCAGTACTTC. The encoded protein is CASSVENQETQYF.

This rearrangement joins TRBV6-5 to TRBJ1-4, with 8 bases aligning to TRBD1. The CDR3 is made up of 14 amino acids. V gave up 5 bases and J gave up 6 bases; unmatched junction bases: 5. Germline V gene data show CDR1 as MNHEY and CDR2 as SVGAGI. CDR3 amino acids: CASSLETGDEKLFF. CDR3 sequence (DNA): TGTGCCAGCAGTCTTGAGACAGGGGATGAAAAACTGTTTTTT.

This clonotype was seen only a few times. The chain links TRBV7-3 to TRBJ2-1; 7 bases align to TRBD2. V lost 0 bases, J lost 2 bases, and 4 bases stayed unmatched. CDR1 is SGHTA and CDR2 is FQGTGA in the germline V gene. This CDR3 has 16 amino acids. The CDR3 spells CASSLTVGGTYNEQFF. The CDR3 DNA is TGTGCCAGCAGCTTAACCGTCGGGGGGACCTACAATGAGCAGTTCTTC. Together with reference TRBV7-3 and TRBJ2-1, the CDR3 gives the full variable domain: GAGVSQTPSNKVTEKGKYVELRCDPISGHTALYWYRQSLGQGPEFLIYFQGTGAADDSGLPNDRFFAVRPEGSVSTLKIQRTERGDSAVYLCASSLTVGGTYNEQFFGPGTRLTVL.

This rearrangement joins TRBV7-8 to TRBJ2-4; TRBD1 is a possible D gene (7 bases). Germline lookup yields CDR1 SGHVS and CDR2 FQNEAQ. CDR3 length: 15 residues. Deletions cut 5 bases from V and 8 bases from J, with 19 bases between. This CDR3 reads CASSPKTGRLDIQYF. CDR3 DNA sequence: TGTGCCAGCAGCCCGAAGACAGGGAGGTTGGACATTCAGTACTTC.

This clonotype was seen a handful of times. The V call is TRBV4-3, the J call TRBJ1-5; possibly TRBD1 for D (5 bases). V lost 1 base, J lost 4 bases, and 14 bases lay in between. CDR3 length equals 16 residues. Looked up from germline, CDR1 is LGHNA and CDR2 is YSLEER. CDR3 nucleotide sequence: TGCGCCAGCAGCCAAGTCATCGGACAAGGGAATCAGCCCCAGCATTTT. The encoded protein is CASSQVIGQGNQPQHF.

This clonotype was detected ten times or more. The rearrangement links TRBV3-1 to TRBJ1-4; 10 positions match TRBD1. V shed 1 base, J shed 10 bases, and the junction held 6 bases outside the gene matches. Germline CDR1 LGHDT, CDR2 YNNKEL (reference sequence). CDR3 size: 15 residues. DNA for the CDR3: TGTGCCAGCAGCCAAGTGGGACAGGGGACATCAAAACTGTTTTTT. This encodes CASSQVGQGTSKLFF.

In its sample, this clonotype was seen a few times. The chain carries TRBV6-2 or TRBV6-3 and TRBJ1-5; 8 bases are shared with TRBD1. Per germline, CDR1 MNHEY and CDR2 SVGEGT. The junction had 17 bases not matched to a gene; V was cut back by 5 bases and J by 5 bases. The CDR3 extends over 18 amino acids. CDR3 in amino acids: CASSDVTVRTGPYQPQHF. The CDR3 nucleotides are TGTGCCAGCAGTGACGTAACAGTCAGGACAGGGCCTTATCAGCCCCAGCATTTT.

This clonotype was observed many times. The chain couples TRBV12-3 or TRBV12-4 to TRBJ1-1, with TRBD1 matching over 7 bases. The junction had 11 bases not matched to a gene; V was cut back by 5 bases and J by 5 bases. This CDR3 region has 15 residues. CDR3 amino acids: CASSARQGGRTEAFF. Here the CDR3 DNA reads TGTGCCAGCAGTGCACGACAGGGTGGTAGGACTGAAGCTTTCTTT.

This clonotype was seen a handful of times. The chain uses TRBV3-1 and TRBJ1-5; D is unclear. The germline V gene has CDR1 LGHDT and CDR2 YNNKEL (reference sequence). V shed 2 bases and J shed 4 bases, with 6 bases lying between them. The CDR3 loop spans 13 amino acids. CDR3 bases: TGTGCCAGCAGCCAAATGAATAATCAGCCCCAGCATTTT. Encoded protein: CASSQMNNQPQHF.

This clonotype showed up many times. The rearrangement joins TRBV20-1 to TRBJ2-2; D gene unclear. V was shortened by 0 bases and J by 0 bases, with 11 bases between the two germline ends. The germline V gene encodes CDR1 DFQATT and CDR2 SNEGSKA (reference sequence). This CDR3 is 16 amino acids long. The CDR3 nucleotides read TGCAGTGCTAGAGATCCGAGGAGAGCGAACACCGGGGAGCTGTTTTTT. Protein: CSARDPRRANTGELFF.

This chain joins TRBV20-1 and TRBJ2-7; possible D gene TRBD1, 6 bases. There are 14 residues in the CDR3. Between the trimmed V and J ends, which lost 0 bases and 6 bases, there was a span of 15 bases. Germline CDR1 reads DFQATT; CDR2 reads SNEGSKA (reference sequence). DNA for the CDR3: TGCAGTGCTAGAGATCGTAGGGGGACGGTCGAGCAGTACTTC. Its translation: CSARDRRGTVEQYF.

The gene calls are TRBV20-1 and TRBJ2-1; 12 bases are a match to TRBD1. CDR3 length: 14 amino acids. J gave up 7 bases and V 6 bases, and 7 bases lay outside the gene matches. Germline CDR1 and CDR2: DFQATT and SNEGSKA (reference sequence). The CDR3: CSAPGDRGLNEQFF. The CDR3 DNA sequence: TGCAGTGCCCCCGGGGACAGGGGGCTTAATGAGCAGTTCTTC.

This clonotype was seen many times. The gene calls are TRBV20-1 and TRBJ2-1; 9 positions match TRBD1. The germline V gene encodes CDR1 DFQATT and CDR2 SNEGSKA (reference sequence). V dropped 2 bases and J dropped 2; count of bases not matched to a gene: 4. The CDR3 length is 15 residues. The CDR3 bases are TGCAGTGCTAGACCCCGGACAGGGGCCTACAATGAGCAGTTCTTC. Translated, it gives CSARPRTGAYNEQFF.

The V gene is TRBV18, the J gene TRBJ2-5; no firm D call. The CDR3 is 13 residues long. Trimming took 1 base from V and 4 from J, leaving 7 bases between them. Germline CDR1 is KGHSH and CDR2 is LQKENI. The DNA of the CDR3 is TGTGCCAGCTCACCACTGGGAAGAGAGACCCAGTACTTC. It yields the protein CASSPLGRETQYF.

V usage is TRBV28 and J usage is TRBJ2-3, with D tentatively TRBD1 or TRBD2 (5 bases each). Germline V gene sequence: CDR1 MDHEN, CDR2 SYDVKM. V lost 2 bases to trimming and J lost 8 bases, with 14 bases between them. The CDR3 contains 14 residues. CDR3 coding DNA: TGTGCCAGCAGTTTAGGGGCTAGCCGCGCTACGCAGTATTTT. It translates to CASSLGASRATQYF.